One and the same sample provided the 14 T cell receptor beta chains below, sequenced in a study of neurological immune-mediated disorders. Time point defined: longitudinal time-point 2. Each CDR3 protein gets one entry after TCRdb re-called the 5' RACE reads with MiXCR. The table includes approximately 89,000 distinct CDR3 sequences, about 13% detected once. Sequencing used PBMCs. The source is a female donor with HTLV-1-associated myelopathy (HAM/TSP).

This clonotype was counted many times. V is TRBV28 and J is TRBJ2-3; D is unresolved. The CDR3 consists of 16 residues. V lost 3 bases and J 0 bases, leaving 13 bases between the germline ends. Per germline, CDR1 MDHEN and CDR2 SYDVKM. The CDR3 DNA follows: TGTGCCAGCAGTTTCCCGAGGCGTCCTAGCACAGATACGCAGTATTTT. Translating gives CASSFPRRPSTDTQYF.

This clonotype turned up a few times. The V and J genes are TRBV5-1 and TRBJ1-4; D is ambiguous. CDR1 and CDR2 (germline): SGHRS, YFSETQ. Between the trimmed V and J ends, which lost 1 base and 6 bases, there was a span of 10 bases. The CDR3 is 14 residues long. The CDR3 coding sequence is TGCGCCAGCAGCTTGACGGGCCTCGATGAAAAACTGTTTTTT. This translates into CASSLTGLDEKLFF. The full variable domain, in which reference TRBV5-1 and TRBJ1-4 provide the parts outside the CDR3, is KAGVTQTPRYLIKTRGQQVTLSCSPISGHRSVSWYQQTPGQGLQFLFEYFSETQRNKGNFPGRFSGRQFSNSRSEMNVSTLELGDSALYLCASSLTGLDEKLFFGSGTQLSVL.

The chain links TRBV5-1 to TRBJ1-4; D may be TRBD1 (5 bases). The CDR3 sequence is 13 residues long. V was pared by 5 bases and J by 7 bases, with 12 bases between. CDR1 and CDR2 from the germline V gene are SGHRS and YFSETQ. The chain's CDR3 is CASSGQGGEKLFF. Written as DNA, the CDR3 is TGCGCCAGCAGTGGGCAGGGAGGTGAAAAACTGTTTTTT.

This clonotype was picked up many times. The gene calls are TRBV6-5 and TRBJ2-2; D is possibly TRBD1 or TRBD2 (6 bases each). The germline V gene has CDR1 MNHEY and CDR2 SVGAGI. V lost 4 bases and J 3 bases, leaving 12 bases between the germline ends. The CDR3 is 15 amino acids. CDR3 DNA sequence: TGTGCCAGCAGTTCCAAAGGGGGGTACACCGGGGAGCTGTTTTTT. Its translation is CASSSKGGYTGELFF.

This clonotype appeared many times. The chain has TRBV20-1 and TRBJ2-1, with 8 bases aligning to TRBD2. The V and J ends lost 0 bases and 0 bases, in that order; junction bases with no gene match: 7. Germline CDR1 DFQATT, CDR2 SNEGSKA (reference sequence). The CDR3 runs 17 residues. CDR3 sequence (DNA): TGCAGTGCTAGAGATGTGGGAGCGGGGGTCTCCTACAATGAGCAGTTCTTC. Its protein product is CSARDVGAGVSYNEQFF.

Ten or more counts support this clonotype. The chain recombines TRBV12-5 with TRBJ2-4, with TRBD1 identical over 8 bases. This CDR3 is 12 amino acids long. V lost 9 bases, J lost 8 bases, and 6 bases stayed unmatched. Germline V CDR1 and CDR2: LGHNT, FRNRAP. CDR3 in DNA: TGTGCTAGCGCTTTACAGGGGGACATTCAGTACTTC. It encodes CASALQGDIQYF.

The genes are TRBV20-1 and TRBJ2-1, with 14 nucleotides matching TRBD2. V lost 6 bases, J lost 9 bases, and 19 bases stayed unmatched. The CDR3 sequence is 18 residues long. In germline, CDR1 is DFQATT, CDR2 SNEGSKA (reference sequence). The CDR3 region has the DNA TGCAGTGCCCGCGGGACTAGCGGGGGATTCGGGACGCGAACTGAGCAGTTCTTC. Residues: CSARGTSGGFGTRTEQFF.

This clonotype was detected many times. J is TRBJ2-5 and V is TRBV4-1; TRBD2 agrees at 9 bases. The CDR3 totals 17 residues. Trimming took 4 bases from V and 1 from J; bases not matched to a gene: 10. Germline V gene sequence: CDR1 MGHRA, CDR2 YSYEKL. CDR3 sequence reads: CASSRNPSGEIQETQYF. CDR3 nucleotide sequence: TGCGCCAGCAGCCGAAATCCTAGCGGGGAGATCCAAGAGACCCAGTACTTC.

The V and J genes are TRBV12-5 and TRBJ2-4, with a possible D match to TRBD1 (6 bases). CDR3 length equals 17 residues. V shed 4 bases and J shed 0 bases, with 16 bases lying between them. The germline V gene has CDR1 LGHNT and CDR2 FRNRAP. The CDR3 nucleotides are TGTGCTAGTGGTTCTTTCCCAGGGGCCCTAGCCAAAAACATTCAGTACTTC. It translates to CASGSFPGALAKNIQYF.

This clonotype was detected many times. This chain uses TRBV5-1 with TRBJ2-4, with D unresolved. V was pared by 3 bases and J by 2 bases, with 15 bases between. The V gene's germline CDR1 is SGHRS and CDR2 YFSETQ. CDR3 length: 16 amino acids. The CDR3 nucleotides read TGCGCCAGCAGCTCGGGCGGTAGTATTTCCAAAAACATTCAGTACTTC. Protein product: CASSSGGSISKNIQYF.

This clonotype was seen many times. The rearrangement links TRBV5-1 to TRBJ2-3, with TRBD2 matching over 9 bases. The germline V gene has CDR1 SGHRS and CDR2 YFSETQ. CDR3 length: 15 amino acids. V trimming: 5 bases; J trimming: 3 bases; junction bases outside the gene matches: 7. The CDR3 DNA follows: TGCGCCAGCAGACAACCCGGACTAGCGACAGATACGCAGTATTTT. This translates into CASRQPGLATDTQYF.

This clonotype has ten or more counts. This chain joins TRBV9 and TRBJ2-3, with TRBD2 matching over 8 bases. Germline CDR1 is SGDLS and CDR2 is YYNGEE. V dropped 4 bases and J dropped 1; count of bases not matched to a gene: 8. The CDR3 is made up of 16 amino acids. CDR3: CASSTQLAGRTDTQYF. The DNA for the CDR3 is TGTGCCAGCAGCACCCAGTTAGCGGGGCGCACAGATACGCAGTATTTT.

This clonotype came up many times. The CDR3 coding sequence is TGCAGTGCTAGAGCTCCTTGGACGGATAGCAATCAGCCCCAGCATTTT. Its translation: CSARAPWTDSNQPQHF. The chain employs TRBV20-1 and TRBJ1-5; D remains unclear. CDR3 size: 16 residues. Germline CDR1 is DFQATT and CDR2 is SNEGSKA (reference sequence). V lost 1 base and J 0 bases, leaving 13 bases between the germline ends.

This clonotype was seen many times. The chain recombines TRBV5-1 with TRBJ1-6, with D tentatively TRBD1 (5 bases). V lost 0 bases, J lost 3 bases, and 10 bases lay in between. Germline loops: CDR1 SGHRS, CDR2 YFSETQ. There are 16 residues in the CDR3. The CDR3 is CASSLAGALYNSPLHF. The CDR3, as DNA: TGCGCCAGCAGCTTGGCCGGGGCCCTCTATAATTCACCCCTCCACTTT. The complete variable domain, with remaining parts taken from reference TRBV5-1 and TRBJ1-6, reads KAGVTQTPRYLIKTRGQQVTLSCSPISGHRSVSWYQQTPGQGLQFLFEYFSETQRNKGNFPGRFSGRQFSNSRSEMNVSTLELGDSALYLCASSLAGALYNSPLHFGNGTRLTVT.